A single sample gave rise to the 6 T cell receptor beta chains below, sequenced in a study of T cell responses to AZD1222 COVID-19 vaccine. The repertoire was sequenced with immunoSEQ multiplex PCR; TCRdb's copy has only in-frame clones and lacks some. The sample holds around 99,000 clones, approximately 90% seen once. This sample comprised peripheral blood, obtained 28 days after the second AZD1222 dose. Receptors originate from an adult who received the AZD1222 COVID-19 vaccine.

With regard to this clone: Sequence at one end of the junction differs from germline and may be a read error. The V gene is TRBV12-3 or TRBV12-4, the J gene TRBJ1-1; TRBD1 is a possible D gene (5 bases). The CDR3 covers 12 residues. The CDR3 coding sequence is TGTGCCAGCAACCTTGGGGGGACTGTAGCTTTCTTT. Its translation: CASNLGGTVAFF.

The chain uses TRBV19 and TRBJ2-5, with 7 bases that match TRBD1. There are 13 residues in the CDR3. CDR1 is LNHDA and CDR2 is SQIVND in the germline V gene (reference sequence). The V gene end was trimmed by 11 bases and the J gene end by 5 bases; junction bases not matched to a gene: 11. The CDR3 region is CAGYRGIRETQYF. The CDR3 bases are TGTGCCGGATACAGGGGAATTAGGGAGACCCAGTACTTC.

This clone was found once. The chain has TRBV14 and TRBJ1-3, with TRBD1 matching over 7 bases. This CDR3 contains 15 residues. Looked up from germline, CDR1 is SGHDN and CDR2 is FVKESK. Trimming removed 4 bases from V and 0 bases from J; junction bases left unmatched: 3. The chain's CDR3 is CASSRRTGSGNTIYF. The CDR3 DNA follows: TGTGCCAGCAGCCGCCGGACAGGCTCTGGAAACACCATATATTTT. The full variable domain, rest sourced from reference TRBV14 and TRBJ1-3, is EAGVTQFPSHSVIEKGQTVTLRCDPISGHDNLYWYRRVMGKEIKFLLHFVKESKQDESGMPNNRFLAERTGGTYSTLKVQPAELEDSGVYFCASSRRTGSGNTIYFGEGSWLTVV.

The genes are TRBV5-6 and TRBJ1-1, with D unclear. Germline V lookup: CDR1 SGHDT, CDR2 YYEEEE. This CDR3 spans 12 amino acids. The ends were cut back, 1 base at V and 10 bases at J, with 11 bases in the middle. The DNA for the CDR3 is TGTGCCAGCAGCTTGAGATCATATGGAGCTTTCTTT. It codes for CASSLRSYGAFF.

This rearrangement joins TRBV5-1 to TRBJ2-6, with 14 bases that match TRBD2. Germline V CDR1 and CDR2: SGHRS, YFSETQ. This CDR3 contains 19 residues. The trim removed 4 bases at V and 3 bases at J, leaving 9 bases unmatched. In DNA, the CDR3 is TGCGCCAGCAGCCCGGGACTAGCGGGAGACCACCGTGGGGCCAACGTCCTGACTTTC. This codes for CASSPGLAGDHRGANVLTF.

The genes are TRBV7-6 and TRBJ2-3; 8 bases match TRBD2. The V gene end was trimmed by 6 bases and the J gene end by 0 bases; junction bases not matched to a gene: 11. The CDR3 is 17 residues long. Looked up from germline, CDR1 is SGHVS and CDR2 is FNYEAQ. CDR3 DNA sequence: TGTGCCAGCAGTCCCTCTCCCGTAGCGGGAAGCACAGATACGCAGTATTTT. This codes for CASSPSPVAGSTDTQYF.